The rows below give T cell receptor beta chains drawn from one sample of a study of control samples from healthy donors and cancer patients. TCRdb's copy holds only in-frame clones and misses some; the assay was immunoSEQ multiplex PCR. The data hold about 120,000 clones, with over 80% observed a single time. Source material: PBMCs. These receptor sequences come from a man older than 75 with head and neck cancer. Each CDR3 is given with its conserved first and last residue. The D gene is left open where the match is weak. Only some rows state a clone size, as once, few, many or a class for expanded clones.

abundance	j_gene	d_gene	v_gene	CDR3nt	CDR3aa
NA	TRBJ1-4	NA	TRBV27	TGTGCCAGCTCCTATCGCGCTCCATCGACCCAGGGAAGTAATGAAAAACTGTTTTTT	CASSYRAPSTQGSNEKLFF
NA	TRBJ1-2	NA	TRBV7-9	TGTGCCAGCAGCCCGGACAGATTCTATGGCTACACCTTC	CASSPDRFYGYTF
NA	TRBJ1-1	NA	TRBV21-1	TGTGCCAGCAGCAAAGAGTTGAACACTGAAGCTTTCTTT	CASSKELNTEAFF
NA	TRBJ2-7	NA	TRBV15	TGTGCCACCAGCAGAGATCGGGGGCTACGCGGGTCCTACGAGCAGTACTTC	CATSRDRGLRGSYEQYF
NA	TRBJ1-6	TRBD1	TRBV29-1	TGCAGCGCCCGGGACAGCCGAAATTCACCCCTCCACTTT	CSARDSRNSPLHF
once	TRBJ2-7	NA	TRBV6-1	TGTGCCAGCAGTGAACGGTTTAGGACAGCAAGCTCCTACGAGCAGTACTTC	CASSERFRTASSYEQYF
NA	TRBJ2-3	TRBD2	TRBV24-1	TGTGCCACCAGTGAGAGCGGGAGGGCCCGGGATACGCAGTATTTT	CATSESGRARDTQYF
NA	TRBJ2-5	TRBD2	TRBV30	TGTGCCTGGAGTGTCAGCGGGGGGTACCAAGAGACCCAGTACTTC	CAWSVSGGYQETQYF
NA	TRBJ2-7	NA	TRBV5-4	TGTGCCAGCAGGCTGAGGGGGGCGCCATCCGAGCAGTACTTC	CASRLRGAPSEQYF
NA	TRBJ2-3	NA	TRBV5-1	TGCGCCAGCAGCTTGGGGGTCGCGACAGATACGCAGTATTTT	CASSLGVATDTQYF
NA	TRBJ2-4	NA	TRBV15	TGTGCCACCAGCAGAGAACCTACAGGGCTTTGGGGAGCCAAAAACATTCAGTACTTC	CATSREPTGLWGAKNIQYF
NA	TRBJ1-5	TRBD1	TRBV15	TGTGCCACCAGCAGAGGATCGACAGGGATGGAGCCCCAGCATTTT	CATSRGSTGMEPQHF
NA	TRBJ2-7	NA	TRBV29-1	TGCAGCGTTGAGTTGGCAGAAAACTACCACGAGCAGTACTTC	CSVELAENYHEQYF
NA	TRBJ1-1	NA	TRBV5-5	TGTGCCAGCAGCTTTGGCGGGAACACTGAAGCTTTCTTT	CASSFGGNTEAFF
NA	TRBJ2-7	NA	TRBV11-2	TGTGCCAGCAGCTTGGTACGAGACGTGACCTTC	CASSLVRDVTF
few	TRBJ1-5	TRBD1	TRBV11-2	TGTGCCAGCAGCTTTTCAGGGGGTAATCAGCCCCAGCATTTT	CASSFSGGNQPQHF
NA	TRBJ1-1	NA	TRBV19	TGTGCCAGTAGTAGGAGCGGGGTACTGACTGAAGCTTTCTTT	CASSRSGVLTEAFF
NA	TRBJ2-5	TRBD2	TRBV27	TGTGCCAGCAGTTATGCCGGGACTAGCGGGAGGATTGGGGTCCAAGAGACCCAGTACTTC	CASSYAGTSGRIGVQETQYF
NA	TRBJ1-1	TRBD1	TRBV10-3	TGTGCCATCAGGATGGACAGGGCAGCACCTGAAGCTTTCTTT	CAIRMDRAAPEAFF
once	TRBJ2-7	TRBD2	TRBV5-1	TGCGCCAGCAGCTTACTAGCGGGGGGCCCCTACGAGCAGTACTTC	CASSLLAGGPYEQYF
NA	TRBJ2-1	NA	TRBV5-1	TGCGCCAGCAGCTTGGCACTAGCCGGCGATGAGCAGTTCTTC	CASSLALAGDEQFF
NA	TRBJ2-1	TRBD2	TRBV19	TGTGCCAGTACCCGTAGCGGGAGGGGCAATGAGCAGTTCTTC	CASTRSGRGNEQFF
NA	TRBJ2-3	NA	TRBV6-2/TRBV6-3	TGTGCCAGCAGTTATCATAGAAGCACAGATACGCAGTATTTT	CASSYHRSTDTQYF
NA	TRBJ2-1	NA	TRBV11-2	TGTGCCAGCAGCTCCAGGAGGGGGGGCAATGAGCAGTTCTTC	CASSSRRGGNEQFF
once	TRBJ1-5	NA	TRBV4-1	TGCGCCAGCAGCCAAGATAAGCGGGGGGTAGGGGATAGCAATCAGCCCCAGCATTTT	CASSQDKRGVGDSNQPQHF
few	TRBJ2-7	NA	TRBV7-9	TGTGCCAGCAGCTTAGGGAACCTCGGTCCCGAGCAGTACTTC	CASSLGNLGPEQYF
NA	TRBJ1-6	NA	TRBV6-5	TGTGCCAGCATCGGCAGCCAGGCTAATTCACCCCTCCACTTT	CASIGSQANSPLHF
NA	TRBJ1-5	NA	TRBV6-5	TGTGCCAGCAGTTCGGGAGAAAATCAGCCCCAGCATTTT	CASSSGENQPQHF
NA	TRBJ2-2	NA	TRBV11-1	TGTGCCAGCAGCTTAGTAGTGGCGGGGGAGCTGTTTTTT	CASSLVVAGELFF
NA	TRBJ2-5	NA	TRBV3-1/TRBV3-2	TGTGCCAGCAGCCAAGCTGGGGGAGAGACCCAGTACTTC	CASSQAGGETQYF
NA	TRBJ2-7	NA	TRBV9	TGTGCCAGCAGCGTAGGAGGAGGGTACTACGAGCAGTACTTC	CASSVGGGYYEQYF
NA	TRBJ2-2	NA	TRBV30	TGTGCCTGGAGTGTACGGCAGGGGAGAGGAGAGCTGTTTTTT	CAWSVRQGRGELFF
NA	TRBJ1-3	TRBD1	TRBV5-4	TGTGCCAGCAGCCGAACCGGGACAGGCATGGCTGGAAACACCATATATTTT	CASSRTGTGMAGNTIYF
NA	TRBJ2-5	TRBD1	TRBV19	TGTGCCAGTAGTAGAGACAGGGCACAAGAGACCCAGTACTTC	CASSRDRAQETQYF
NA	TRBJ2-7	TRBD1	TRBV18	TGTGCCAGCTCACCCCGGACAGGGGAGTACGAGCAGTACTTC	CASSPRTGEYEQYF
NA	TRBJ1-2	NA	TRBV27	TGTGCCAGCAGTTTATCGCTGTCTAACTATGGCTACACCTTC	CASSLSLSNYGYTF
NA	TRBJ1-1	NA	TRBV12-3/TRBV12-4	TGTGCCAGCAGTTCATTTAGGGGAACTGAAGCTTTCTTT	CASSSFRGTEAFF
NA	TRBJ2-7	NA	TRBV6-4	TGTGCCAGCAGTGACTCTCTTCCCCGTGGGTGGGACGAGCAGTACTTC	CASSDSLPRGWDEQYF
NA	TRBJ2-1	NA	TRBV14	TGTGCCAGCAGCCATCGCCCGGGCAGGGGCTCCTACAATGAGCAGTTCTTC	CASSHRPGRGSYNEQFF
few	TRBJ2-7	NA	TRBV27	TGTGCCAGCAGTCCCTCCGGGACATTCCCCTACGAGCAGTACTTC	CASSPSGTFPYEQYF
NA	TRBJ2-3	TRBD2	TRBV19	TGTGCCAGTAGGTCGACTAGCGGATACACAGATACGCAGTATTTT	CASRSTSGYTDTQYF
NA	TRBJ1-2	TRBD1	TRBV30	TGTGCCTGGTCACAGGGGACTTATGGCTACACCTTC	CAWSQGTYGYTF
NA	TRBJ2-1	TRBD2	TRBV28	TGTGCCAGCAGTTCCCTTAGCGGGAGCGCCTACAATGAGCAGTTCTTC	CASSSLSGSAYNEQFF